A selection of T cell receptor beta chains follows, all from one sample in a study of T cell changes during pregnancy in multiple sclerosis. Sequenced by immunoSEQ multiplex PCR; TCRdb stores in-frame clones only, minus some. The data contain more than 55,000 clones, over 75% of them singletons. Sequenced material: peripheral blood, taken after pregnancy. These receptor sequences come from a female donor with multiple sclerosis, enrolled in a pregnancy study. CDR3s include the opening cysteine and the closing phenylalanine or tryptophan. Each record gives: V gene, clone size, D gene, J gene, CDR3 DNA, CDR3 protein. The D gene is left open where the match is weak. A clone size is listed for some rows: how often the clone was seen (once, few, many), or a class if it is expanded.

>TRBV2|.|.|TRBJ2-2
TGTGCCAGCAGTGACGAGGTCACCGGGGAGCTGTTTTTT
CASSDEVTGELFF
>TRBV29-1|.|.|TRBJ2-3
TGCAGCGTTGAATGGGCAGGGCGTGCCACAGATACGCAGTATTTT
CSVEWAGRATDTQYF
>TRBV28|.|.|TRBJ1-3
TGTGCCAGCAGCCCCACCCCCGGAGGCTCTGGAAACACCATATATTTT
CASSPTPGGSGNTIYF
>TRBV7-2|.|.|TRBJ1-6
TGTGCCAGCAGCTTAGCTACAGGGTCTCTTTCACCCCTCCACTTT
CASSLATGSLSPLHF
>TRBV7-3|.|.|TRBJ2-3
TGTGCCAGCAGCCCAGGGACTTCCCATAGCACAGATACGCAGTATTTT
CASSPGTSHSTDTQYF
>TRBV6-6|.|.|TRBJ1-1
TGTGCCAGCACCTTAGTAGGGGCGGGAGAAGCTTTCTTT
CASTLVGAGEAFF
>TRBV30|.|.|TRBJ2-2
TGTGCCTGGAGTGTCCCGGCGAACACCGGGGAGCTGTTTTTT
CAWSVPANTGELFF
>TRBV28|.|.|TRBJ1-4
TGTGCCAGCAACCCAGGGGATGATGAAAAACTGTTTTTT
CASNPGDDEKLFF
>TRBV5-1|once|.|TRBJ2-2
TGCGCCAGCAGCGCGCGGACAAAGAATACTAACACCGGGGAGCTGTTTTTT
CASSARTKNTNTGELFF
>TRBV27|once|TRBD1|TRBJ1-5
TGTGCCAGCAGTACGACTCCAGGGGGTAGTCAGCCCCAGCATTTT
CASSTTPGGSQPQHF
>TRBV7-3|.|TRBD2|TRBJ2-7
TGTGCCAGCAGCTCACCCGGACTAGCGGTCTACGAGCAGTACTTC
CASSSPGLAVYEQYF
>TRBV4-3|.|.|TRBJ1-1
TGCGCCAGCAGCCGAGCAGACAGGCCCTCCACTGAAGCTTTCTTT
CASSRADRPSTEAFF
>TRBV30|.|.|TRBJ2-2
TGTGCCTGGAGGGGGCGATTCAACACCGGGGAGCTGTTTTTT
CAWRGRFNTGELFF
>TRBV5-1|.|.|TRBJ1-5
TGCGCCAGCAGCTCCCCCTGGGAAGGGGATCAGCCCCAGCATTTT
CASSSPWEGDQPQHF
>TRBV6-4|.|TRBD1|TRBJ2-3
TGTGCCAGCAGTGACGGGACAGGGAGCACAGATACGCAGTATTTT
CASSDGTGSTDTQYF
>TRBV2|.|TRBD1|TRBJ2-7
TGTGCCAGCACCGAGCAGGGGGTGAACGAGCAGTACTTC
CASTEQGVNEQYF
>TRBV19|.|TRBD1|TRBJ1-5
TGTGCCAGTAGTACCCCGACAGGGAACAATCAGCCCCAGCATTTT
CASSTPTGNNQPQHF
>TRBV9|.|.|TRBJ2-7
TGTGCCAGCAGCGTAGCTCCTGATTCCCTATCCTACGAGCAGTACTTC
CASSVAPDSLSYEQYF
>TRBV30|.|.|TRBJ1-1
TGTGCCTGGAGTGACAGAGCGAACACTGAAGCTTTCTTT
CAWSDRANTEAFF
>TRBV7-8|.|.|TRBJ2-3
TGTGCCAGCAGCTTACGAATTTCCCCGGGACTGGCCTTAGCAGGCACAGATACGCAGTATTTT
CASSLRISPGLALAGTDTQYF
>TRBV7-8|.|TRBD1|TRBJ1-5
TGTGCCAGCAGCCGGACAGGGGAACAGCCCCAGCATTTT
CASSRTGEQPQHF
>TRBV10-1|.|TRBD2|TRBJ2-1
TGCGCCAGCAGCACTAGCGGGGGATCCTACAATGAGCAGTTCTTC
CASSTSGGSYNEQFF
>TRBV6-1|.|.|TRBJ1-5
TGTGCCAGCAGTGAGGGAGGGGCTGGTCAGCCCCAGCATTTT
CASSEGGAGQPQHF
>TRBV7-9|.|.|TRBJ2-5
TGTGCCAGCAGCTTACGGGGTACAGGGCGCGAGACCCAGTACTTC
CASSLRGTGRETQYF
>TRBV11-2|.|.|TRBJ2-3
TGTGCCAGCAGCCTAGATGGGGGCCTACAGGGGAGGGATACGCAGTATTTT
CASSLDGGLQGRDTQYF
>TRBV27|.|TRBD2|TRBJ2-1
TGTGCCAGCATGCGGGGGGGTTACAATGAGCAGTTCTTC
CASMRGGYNEQFF
>TRBV20-1|.|.|TRBJ1-5
TGCAGTGCTATGGCGGATCAGCCCCAGCATTTT
CSAMADQPQHF